The 4 T cell receptor beta chains given below trace back to one sample, sequenced in a study of CD8+CD57+ T cells in acquired aplastic anemia. According to the study, genomic DNA was the template for TCR beta VDJ and CDR3 profiling. TCRdb independently ran MiXCR on the reads; one entry per CDR3 protein. In the table there are some 120,000 distinct CDR3 sequences, about 50% of which are singletons. Sequencing involved patients with CD8+CD57+ cell expansion previously shown by flow cytometry. Sequencing was done on a sample of sorted CD4+, CD8+, or CD8+CD57+ T cells (not recorded which) from PBMCs. These receptors came from a human donor with aplastic anemia.

The chain links TRBV5-1 to TRBJ2-7; D possibly corresponds to TRBD2 (6 bases). Trimming left V 3 bases short and J 3 bases short, with 16 bases between. CDR3 length: 15 residues. Germline V lookup: CDR1 SGHRS, CDR2 YFSETQ. CDR3 loop: CASSWGTRLGYEQYF. In DNA form, the CDR3 reads TGCGCCAGCAGCTGGGGGACCCGACTAGGCTACGAGCAGTACTTC.

J is TRBJ1-1 and V is TRBV12-3 or TRBV12-4; D not certain. V was shortened by 5 bases and J by 2 bases, with 9 bases between the two germline ends. The CDR3 has 13 residues. In DNA form, the CDR3 reads TGTGCCAGCAGTCCTACCACCAACACTGAAGCTTTCTTT. This gives the protein CASSPTTNTEAFF.

This clonotype has more than one count but fewer than ten. As the CDR3 is not closed by the conserved phenylalanine or tryptophan, this likely results from a read error. This chain joins TRBV12-3 or TRBV12-4 and TRBJ2-7; the D gene is possibly TRBD1 (6 bases). This CDR3 spans 13 amino acids. Trimming removed 7 bases from V and 4 bases from J, with 14 bases in between. DNA for the CDR3: TGTGCCAGCATCGGACAGCTCACTTACGAGCAGTACCTC. Residues: CASIGQLTYEQYL.

A note on this clonotype: The germline gene is not matched at one end of the junction; a read error may be the cause. The rearrangement links TRBV27 to TRBJ2-1, with D maybe TRBD2 (6 bases). This CDR3 has 12 amino acids. CDR1 MNHEY and CDR2 SMNVEV come from the germline V gene (reference sequence). This CDR3 is CASSLSGGTAVF. The CDR3 DNA follows: TGTGCCAGCAGTTTATCGGGCGGGACCGCGGTCTTC.